These 15 T cell receptor beta chains were all obtained from the same sample, sequenced in a study of CD8+ T cells in alopecia areata. Isolated RNA was reverse transcribed into cDNA used as the sequencing template. Repertoires were generated with immunoSEQ multiplex PCR, while TCRdb's copy carries only in-frame clones and drops some. The sample consists of 60,000 to 85,000 clones, around 65% of them appearing once. Treatment specified: oral pan-JAK inhibitor, 5-10 mg twice daily. Sequencing was performed on CD8+ T cells sorted from blood, taken at week 24, from a patient treated with tofacitinib. The source is a human donor with alopecia areata.

The CDR3 DNA sequence: TGCGCCAGCAGCCAAGATTGGGGAGGGGCTACGAACACTGAAGCTTTCTTT. It codes for CASSQDWGGATNTEAFF. V is TRBV4-3 and J is TRBJ1-1; possible D gene TRBD1, 5 bases. V dropped 0 bases and J dropped 1 base, with 15 bases sitting between them. Germline CDR1 is LGHNA and CDR2 is YSLEER. This CDR3 is built from 17 residues.

This chain connects TRBV2 to TRBJ2-5, with D unclear. Germline CDR1 SNHLY, CDR2 FYNNEI. This CDR3 contains 14 residues. Trimming took 8 bases from V and 3 from J, leaving 16 bases between them. The CDR3 protein is CASGPGGNKETQYF. The CDR3 DNA reads TGTGCCAGCGGTCCTGGCGGAAATAAAGAGACCCAGTACTTC.

The chain carries TRBV7-9 and TRBJ1-2, with D tentatively TRBD1 (6 bases). The germline V gene encodes CDR1 SEHNR and CDR2 FQNEAQ (reference sequence). The CDR3 totals 15 residues. The V and J ends lost 4 bases and 8 bases respectively, with 20 bases between them. The CDR3, as DNA: TGTGCCAGCAGCTCGACAGGCACCACCGTCTGGGGCTACACCTTC. It is translated as CASSSTGTTVWGYTF.

CDR3 sequence: CASSTFGESYEQYF. CDR3 nucleotides: TGTGCCAGCAGTACTTTCGGGGAATCCTACGAGCAGTACTTC. This chain joins TRBV7-2 and TRBJ2-7, with D perhaps matching TRBD2 (5 bases). This CDR3 has 14 residues. The germline V gene has CDR1 SGHTA and CDR2 FQGNSA. Trimming shortened V by 6 bases and J by 1 base, and 13 bases separated the two germline ends.

The chain uses TRBV4-3 and TRBJ2-7, with TRBD1 identical over 9 bases. The CDR3 contains 16 residues. After removal of 0 bases from V and 1 base from J, the junction contained 4 bases not matched to a gene. Germline V gene data show CDR1 as LGHNA and CDR2 as YSLEER. In DNA, the CDR3 is TGCGCCAGCAGCCAAGATGACAGGGGGTATTCCTACGAGCAGTACTTC. This encodes CASSQDDRGYSYEQYF.

The genes are TRBV27 and TRBJ2-4; 7 nucleotides line up with TRBD1. Germline V lookup: CDR1 MNHEY, CDR2 SMNVEV (reference sequence). With 6 bases clipped from V and 3 bases from J, the junction kept 11 bases outside the gene matches. The CDR3 loop spans 16 amino acids. The CDR3 spells CASSPTDRVGKNIQYF. CDR3 bases: TGTGCCAGCAGCCCTACTGACAGGGTGGGCAAAAACATTCAGTACTTC.

The chain's CDR3 is CASSLVGETQYF. CDR3 nucleotides: TGTGCCAGCAGCTTAGTAGGGGAGACCCAGTACTTC. The chain employs TRBV11-2 and TRBJ2-5; no clear D gene. The CDR3 consists of 12 residues. Germline V gene data show CDR1 as SGHAT and CDR2 as FQNNGV. V lost 1 base and J lost 5, with 5 bases in between. The full variable domain, rest sourced from reference TRBV11-2 and TRBJ2-5, is EAGVAQSPRYKIIEKRQSVAFWCNPISGHATLYWYQQILGQGPKLLIQFQNNGVVDDSQLPKDRFSAERLKGVDSTLKIQPAKLEDSAVYLCASSLVGETQYFGPGTRLLVL.

The chain links TRBV4-3 to TRBJ2-7; a possible D gene is TRBD2 (6 bases). The CDR3 length is 16 residues. The V end lost 0 bases, the J end lost 5 bases, and 17 bases lay between the germline ends. The germline gives CDR1 LGHNA, CDR2 YSLEER. In DNA, the CDR3 is TGCGCCAGCAGCCAAGAAGCAGTAGGCGGGGATCACGAGCAGTACTTC. It encodes CASSQEAVGGDHEQYF.

This chain connects TRBV7-9 to TRBJ2-7; D could derive from TRBD1 or TRBD2 (5 bases each). There are 15 residues in the CDR3. Germline loops: CDR1 SEHNR, CDR2 FQNEAQ (reference sequence). V shed 4 bases and J shed 7 bases, with 20 bases lying between them. CDR3 coding DNA: TGTGCCAGCAGCTCCTCCGAGGGACGATTATGGGAGCAGTACTTC. Protein product: CASSSSEGRLWEQYF.

This rearrangement joins TRBV5-6 to TRBJ1-2; D unclear. The V and J ends lost 2 bases and 1 base respectively, with 9 bases between them. This CDR3 spans 14 amino acids. Per the germline V gene, CDR1 is SGHDT and CDR2 is YYEEEE. Here the CDR3 DNA reads TGTGCCAGCAGCTTTTCGCGGAGTAACTATGGCTACACCTTC. Translating gives CASSFSRSNYGYTF.

This chain joins TRBV9 and TRBJ2-3; D tentatively fits TRBD1 or TRBD2 (7 bases each). CDR1 SGDLS and CDR2 YYNGEE come from the germline V gene. With 4 bases removed from V and 2 bases from J, the gap between germline ends came to 20 bases. The CDR3 loop spans 17 amino acids. The CDR3 region is CASSSLQGGEDTDTQYF. CDR3 DNA sequence: TGTGCCAGCAGCTCCCTCCAGGGGGGGGAGGACACAGATACGCAGTATTTT.

The rearrangement joins TRBV30 to TRBJ1-3; 8 nucleotides align to TRBD1. The germline V gene has CDR1 GTSNPN and CDR2 SVGIG (reference sequence). The J segment lost 5 bases and the V segment lost 0 bases, leaving 6 bases of the junction unmatched. This CDR3 spans 15 amino acids. CDR3 sequence: CAWSVRQGIRNTIYF. CDR3 DNA: TGTGCCTGGAGTGTTAGACAGGGGATCCGAAACACCATATATTTT.

This clone was seen a handful of times. The rearrangement joins TRBV7-9 to TRBJ2-5; the D call may be TRBD1 or TRBD2 (6 bases each). CDR1 and CDR2 from the germline V gene are SEHNR and FQNEAQ (reference sequence). The length of the CDR3 is 14 residues. Trimming took off 4 bases at V and 5 bases at J, with 14 bases between the two ends. CDR3 protein: CASSSGAGLETQYF. CDR3 in DNA: TGTGCCAGCAGCTCGGGGGCCGGACTGGAGACCCAGTACTTC.

This clone was detected only a few times. The chain carries TRBV19 and TRBJ2-7; 7 nucleotides align to TRBD2. CDR1 and CDR2 from the germline V gene are LNHDA and SQIVND (reference sequence). This CDR3 region has 13 residues. V was pared by 3 bases and J by 6 bases, with 5 bases of the junction left unmatched. This chain's CDR3 is CASSISSGVEQYF. The DNA for the CDR3 is TGTGCCAGTAGTATTTCTAGCGGAGTCGAGCAGTACTTC.

The CDR3 DNA reads TGCGCCAGCAGCCTGCGGGGGGGTCCCGACCGGCGGGAGCTGTTTTTT. Translated: CASSLRGGPDRRELFF. The chain employs TRBV5-1 and TRBJ2-2, with 9 bases aligning to TRBD2. The trim removed 4 bases at V and 9 bases at J, leaving 13 bases unmatched. This CDR3 is built from 16 residues. Per the germline V gene, CDR1 is SGHRS and CDR2 is YFSETQ. The whole variable domain, filled in from reference TRBV5-1 and TRBJ2-2, reads KAGVTQTPRYLIKTRGQQVTLSCSPISGHRSVSWYQQTPGQGLQFLFEYFSETQRNKGNFPGRFSGRQFSNSRSEMNVSTLELGDSALYLCASSLRGGPDRRELFFGEGSRLTVL.